Sequencing of this T cell receptor (beta chain) was carried out in a study of breast tumors, draining lymph nodes, adjacent tissues. General study results and limits: Findings are consistent with lymph node origin and intratumoral expansion of most tumor T cells. Compared with basal-like, luminal-like tumors shared significantly more repertoire with nontumor tissue. Tumor T cell lymph node origin was a supported hypothesis, not proven.

Looked up from germline, CDR1 is GTSNPN and CDR2 is SVGIG (reference sequence). The CDR3 consists of 14 residues. V lost 0 bases and J lost 6, with 15 bases in between. Breast cancer patients provided tissue from their axillary draining lymph nodes. This clonotype was seen ten or more times. Antigen specificity is unknown. TCRdb re-analysed the multiplex PCR reads in MiXCR, keeping a single row per CDR3 protein. The sample contains some 150,000 distinct CDR3 sequences, about a fifth of which appear only once. This receptor was identified in a female donor with breast cancer. Some clones in this sample may be carry-over from other donors' samples. This rearrangement joins TRBV30 to TRBJ2-7, with D maybe TRBD2 (5 bases). The source material was axillary lymph node tissue. CDR3 region: CAWSVQWERGEQYF. Here the CDR3 DNA reads TGTGCCTGGAGTGTACAGTGGGAGCGAGGCGAGCAGTACTTC.